This TCR beta chain came from a study of beta chain features in type 1 diabetes. Overall study findings and caveats: Within the patient group, naive, central memory and Treg TCRB repertoires appeared more similar to each other than within healthy donors. Type 1 diabetes patients had TCRB CDR3s that were shorter (moderately but significantly so) in all four CD4+ subsets.

A CD45RO/CCR7/CD25/CD127/CD95/CD27 panel sorted naive, central memory, regulatory and stem cell-like memory CD4+ cells. Every sorted population was more than 95% pure. The sample holds a few counts of this clone. Its antigen is as yet unknown. The same CDR3 also results from other DNA sequences found in this sample. All of the isolated RNA was reverse transcribed, so expressed TCRB transcripts were sequenced. TCRdb's table, derived via immunoSEQ multiplex PCR, lists solely in-frame clones and lacks some. The table has a few hundred thousand clones, roughly a tenth seen once. Specimen: central memory CD4+ T cells from blood. The TCR comes from a young man in good health.

The CDR3 loop reads CAWMGSGANVLTF. In DNA form, the CDR3 reads TGTGCCTGGATGGGTTCTGGGGCCAACGTCCTGACTTTC. The chain has TRBV30 and TRBJ2-6; D is ambiguous. The CDR3 consists of 13 residues. Trimming pared 4 bases from V and 1 base from J, leaving 5 bases between. The germline CDR1 and CDR2 sequences are GTSNPN and SVGIG (reference sequence).